This T cell receptor beta chain came from a study of T-cell memory formation after mild COVID-19 (dated by TCRdb to 2020 to 2023). A note on the overall study: TCR sequence clusters from the two donors were largely donor specific. Longitudinal TCRalpha and TCRbeta repertoire sequencing tracked T-cell clones expanding and contracting after mild COVID-19 in two donors. Two young, previously healthy adult volunteers, one female and one male, were included in the cohort.

According to the germline V gene (reference sequence), CDR1 reads SGHNT and CDR2 reads YYREEE. V ends up 3 bases short and J 0 bases short, with an unmatched junction base count of 9. From the cysteine up to the phenylalanine, the CDR3 has a length of 17 residues. The entry retains the CDR3 DNA only, 51 bases that are in frame from base 1. The instrument given in TCRdb is Illumina NovaSeq 6000. Using 5'RACE with constant-segment primers, TCRalpha and TCRbeta cDNA libraries were constructed, with sample barcodes and unique molecular identifiers added in the process. RNA was extracted from every sample with Trizol reagent. Amplification of the libraries took two PCR steps, and the second step added a second sample barcode plus Illumina TruSeq adapters. Sequencing of libraries was performed on an Illumina NovaSeq with 2 x 150 bp paired-end reads. Per the source publication's procedure: The reads were demultiplexed and collapsed into UMI-guided consensus sequences using migec v1.2.7. With mixcr v2.1.11, UMI consensuses were aligned to TRA and TRB V and J templates and assembled into clonotypes. Expanded or contracted clonotypes were those called significant by both edgeR and NoisET, with noise models trained on biological replicates. For edgeR calls, the cutoffs were a false discovery rate-adjusted p below 0.01 and a log2 fold-change threshold of 1. As an exploratory analysis of dynamics, max-normalized trajectories of the 1000 most abundant clonotypes were examined by PCA with hierarchical clustering. The CD4 or CD8 phenotype of responding clones was assigned using the separately sequenced CD4+ and CD8+ repertoires. TCRdb reanalyzed the raw reads on its own, using fastp at Q25 for trimming and MiXCR for clone calling, and kept in-frame beta chains. Rows merge per CDR3 protein into single entries with the most common DNA and genes. TCRdb assigned the V and J calls; the authors' analysis was not used. For this sample there are 250,000 to 300,000 distinct CDR3 sequences; about 17% appear just once. More than 20% of the sample is taken by the ten largest.

What the research found in general, with its limitations: The study included only a couple of mild cases, and larger cohorts that include severe cases with pre-infection samples were judged to be necessary. The detection of some responding clones in pre-infection memory suggests that pre-existing cross-reactive memory T cells joined the SARS-CoV-2 response. Clones contracting from day 15 to 85 had balanced CD4/CD8 phenotypes, while a second wave expanding from day 15 to 37 was biased towards CD4+. Whether the second-wave clones peaking on day 37 were SARS-CoV-2 specific was not confirmed. Contracting CD4+ clones were located mainly in the CM and EM memory subsets, whereas CD8+ clones were found to be enriched in EMRA.

There are a few counts of this clonotype. Its antigen specificity is not known. No base-level quality is on record; no much larger clone is a single base apart. Ficoll-Paque density gradient centrifugation was used to isolate PBMCs. Input material: PBMCs or a T cell subset sorted from them (not recorded which). The sequence was collected from a man between 18 and 35 years old who had mild COVID-19 (a few samples of this study predate the infection). The sample titles of this study are shuffled in the database, so cell type and time point are left out; the donor was told from shared clones. Recombination joined TRBV5-4 with TRBJ2-3, with 8 bases in between that match TRBD2. DNA sequence: TGTGCCAGCAGCTGGGTAGCGGGGTCCGGAAGCACAGATACGCAGTATTTT. This encodes CASSWVAGSGSTDTQYF.